Following are 28 T cell receptor beta chains from one sample sequenced in a study of patients and donors after allogeneic stem cell transplantation. TCRdb itself ran the RT-PCR reads through MiXCR, one entry per CDR3 protein. This sample has about 160,000 distinct CDR3 sequences, with about a third found just once. Sample: blood, either unsorted or a sorted T cell fraction (not recorded which). These receptors originate from a human donor who was either an allogeneic HSCT recipient or a stem cell or donor lymphocyte infusion donor (not recorded which). It is not recorded whose cells these are; they may come from a transplant donor.

This clonotype has only a few counts. The chain couples TRBV7-9 to TRBJ2-2, with 8 bases aligning to TRBD2. The germline gives CDR1 SEHNR, CDR2 FQNEAQ (reference sequence). V shed 4 bases and J 2 bases; nucleotides not matched to a gene: 6. The CDR3 is 16 residues long. The CDR3 coding sequence is TGTGCCAGCAGCTCGCTAGCGGGCCTAAACACCGGGGAGCTGTTTTTT. It specifies CASSSLAGLNTGELFF. Combining the CDR3 with reference TRBV7-9 and TRBJ2-2 gives the whole variable domain DTGVSQNPRHKITKRGQNVTFRCDPISEHNRLYWYRQTLGQGPEFLTYFQNEAQLEKSRLLSDRFSAERPKGSFSTLEIQRTEQGDSAMYLCASSSLAGLNTGELFFGEGSRLTVL.

This clonotype turned up a few times. The V gene is TRBV6-1, the J gene TRBJ1-5; TRBD1 might be the D (5 bases). This CDR3 region has 13 residues. CDR1 is MNHNS, CDR2 SASEGT, per germline. Deletions cut 8 bases from V and 3 bases from J, with 11 bases between. CDR3 DNA sequence: TGTGCCAGCGGGGACGTCTTCAATCAGCCCCAGCATTTT. Translation gives CASGDVFNQPQHF.

This clonotype was seen at least ten times. The chain employs TRBV12-3 or TRBV12-4 and TRBJ1-5; D might be TRBD1 (6 bases). V shed 6 bases and J shed 2 bases, with 14 bases lying between them. There are 15 residues in the CDR3. The CDR3 bases are TGTGCCAGCAGCCCCTCGGGGGCGGGCAATCAGCCCCAGCATTTT. It encodes CASSPSGAGNQPQHF.

V gene TRBV27 combines with J gene TRBJ2-1, with no clear D. V was trimmed by 10 bases and J by 10 bases, leaving 14 bases between them. Germline CDR1 reads MNHEY; CDR2 reads SMNVEV (reference sequence). This CDR3 is 11 amino acids long. Here the CDR3 reads CANTRESEQFF. CDR3 DNA sequence: TGTGCCAACACCCGCGAATCAGAGCAGTTCTTC.

This chain links TRBV7-9 with TRBJ2-5; 8 nucleotides match TRBD2. The CDR3 extends over 14 amino acids. The trim removed 7 bases at V and 4 bases at J, leaving 8 bases unmatched. Germline values: CDR1 SEHNR, CDR2 FQNEAQ (reference sequence). Here the CDR3 reads CASTYGGAGETQYF. CDR3 sequence (DNA): TGTGCCAGCACCTACGGGGGGGCCGGAGAGACCCAGTACTTC. The variable domain in full, with the rest retrieved from reference TRBV7-9 and TRBJ2-5, is DTGVSQNPRHKITKRGQNVTFRCDPISEHNRLYWYRQTLGQGPEFLTYFQNEAQLEKSRLLSDRFSAERPKGSFSTLEIQRTEQGDSAMYLCASTYGGAGETQYFGPGTRLLVL.

This chain uses TRBV11-2 with TRBJ1-2; D may be TRBD1 (6 bases). Germline values: CDR1 SGHAT, CDR2 FQNNGV. Trimming left V 5 bases short and J 7 bases short, with 17 bases between. This CDR3 is 14 amino acids long. Here the CDR3 DNA reads TGTGCCAGCAGCCCCGGACAGTATTGGGGTGGCTACACCTTC. This sequence encodes CASSPGQYWGGYTF.

This chain joins TRBV12-3 or TRBV12-4 and TRBJ1-5; 12 bases agree with TRBD1. The junction had 12 bases not matched to a gene; V was cut back by 6 bases and J by 6 bases. CDR3 length: 17 amino acids. CDR3 coding DNA: TGTGCCAGCAGGGAGACCCACGGGACAGGGGGCCGTCAGCCCCAGCATTTT. Its translation: CASRETHGTGGRQPQHF.

The chain recombines TRBV12-3 or TRBV12-4 with TRBJ1-5; D is ambiguous. V lost 0 bases and J 9 bases, leaving 6 bases between the germline ends. CDR3 length: 12 residues. The CDR3 sequence: CASSLAAGPQHF. CDR3 in DNA: TGTGCCAGCAGTTTAGCGGCGGGGCCCCAGCATTTT.

The rearrangement links TRBV20-1 to TRBJ2-3; 10 bases map to TRBD2. From germline, CDR1 is DFQATT and CDR2 SNEGSKA (reference sequence). The CDR3 is made up of 14 amino acids. J gave up 4 bases and V 7 bases, and 8 bases lay outside the gene matches. The DNA for the CDR3 is TGCAGTGTCCAGCTAGCGGGGGCTTCAGATACGCAGTATTTT. This translates into CSVQLAGASDTQYF.

The sample holds one count of this clonotype. The chain links TRBV20-1 to TRBJ2-1; tentatively, D is TRBD1 or TRBD2 (5 bases each). Trimming took 5 bases from V and 1 from J, leaving 15 bases between them. CDR3 length: 15 residues. Germline CDR1 and CDR2: DFQATT and SNEGSKA (reference sequence). The CDR3 loop is CSAPTLGESYNEQFF. The CDR3 region has the DNA TGCAGTGCTCCGACGTTGGGGGAATCCTACAATGAGCAGTTCTTC.

This chain links TRBV5-1 with TRBJ1-2, with D tentatively TRBD1 (5 bases). Germline V lookup: CDR1 SGHRS, CDR2 YFSETQ. V shed 4 bases and J shed 3 bases, with 13 bases lying between them. This CDR3 is built from 14 residues. CDR3 protein: CASSPLGPDYGYTF. CDR3 DNA sequence: TGCGCCAGCAGCCCCCTGGGGCCCGACTATGGCTACACCTTC.

This sequence joins TRBV5-1 and TRBJ2-2; D is undetermined. This CDR3 is built from 17 residues. The germline V gene has CDR1 SGHRS and CDR2 YFSETQ. Trimming took 3 bases from V and 4 from J, leaving 19 bases between them. CDR3: CASSSTLSSTGTGELFF. The CDR3 nucleotides read TGCGCCAGCAGCTCAACATTATCATCGACGGGCACCGGGGAGCTGTTTTTT.

The chain joins TRBV12-3 or TRBV12-4 to TRBJ2-3, with 9 bases fitting TRBD2. The CDR3 is made up of 18 amino acids. Unmatched junction bases numbered 13, after V lost 2 bases and J lost 4 bases. CDR3 sequence: CASSLTLARAGGSDTQYF. DNA of the CDR3: TGTGCCAGCAGTTTAACGCTAGCTAGAGCGGGGGGCTCAGATACGCAGTATTTT.

Only a few counts were recorded for this clonotype. Here the CDR3 DNA reads TGCGCCAGCAGCTTGGAGTTAGGGGGCGCGGGCACTGAAGCTTTCTTT. Its translation is CASSLELGGAGTEAFF. V usage is TRBV5-1 and J usage is TRBJ1-1; 7 bases agree with TRBD1. Trimming removed 0 bases from V and 4 bases from J; junction bases left unmatched: 9. The CDR3 runs to 16 residues. Germline V gene sequence: CDR1 SGHRS, CDR2 YFSETQ.

The gene calls are TRBV7-9 and TRBJ1-5; the D is unclear. The CDR3 extends over 12 amino acids. Trimming removed 3 bases at V and 5 bases at J, with 5 bases between. In germline, CDR1 is SEHNR, CDR2 FQNEAQ (reference sequence). The CDR3 DNA follows: TGTGCCAGCAGCTTTCAGGATCAGCCCCAGCATTTT. Protein: CASSFQDQPQHF.

This clonotype occurred a few times. This chain uses TRBV11-2 with TRBJ1-2; 7 positions agree with TRBD1. The length of the CDR3 is 13 residues. Looked up from germline, CDR1 is SGHAT and CDR2 is FQNNGV. The ends lost 5 bases at V and 2 bases at J; junction bases unmatched: 2. This chain's CDR3 is CASSRDRNYGYTF. The CDR3 DNA reads TGTGCCAGCAGCCGGGACAGAAACTATGGCTACACCTTC.

This clonotype was seen just once. The CDR3 does not end in the conserved phenylalanine or tryptophan, so this is likely a read error. The chain employs TRBV3-1 and TRBJ2-3, with D perhaps matching TRBD1 (5 bases). The CDR3 spans 15 residues. V lost 3 bases and J 1 base, leaving 11 bases between the germline ends. Germline CDR1 and CDR2: LGHDT and YNNKEL (reference sequence). The CDR3 DNA sequence: TGTGCCAGCAGCCAGGGGCAGATCCGCACAGATACGCAGTATTTG. Translated: CASSQGQIRTDTQYL.

This clonotype occurred a few times. The V gene is TRBV27, the J gene TRBJ2-3, with unresolved D. Between the trimmed V and J ends, which lost 6 bases and 6 bases, there was a span of 10 bases. Germline loops: CDR1 MNHEY, CDR2 SMNVEV (reference sequence). CDR3 length equals 12 residues. CDR3 in amino acids: CASSPTGDTQYF. The DNA for the CDR3 is TGTGCCAGCAGCCCTACCGGGGATACGCAGTATTTT.

J is TRBJ1-2 and V is TRBV20-1; 7 bases match TRBD1. CDR3 size: 13 residues. J gave up 5 bases and V 6 bases, and 9 bases lay outside the gene matches. In germline, CDR1 is DFQATT, CDR2 SNEGSKA (reference sequence). CDR3 DNA sequence: TGCAGTGCCATGACAGGGATGGATTATGGCTACACCTTC. Residues: CSAMTGMDYGYTF.

The V and J genes are TRBV2 and TRBJ1-2, with TRBD1 matching 9 bases. Germline CDR1 reads SNHLY; CDR2 reads FYNNEI. The length of the CDR3 is 15 residues. The junction had 10 bases not matched to a gene; V was cut back by 10 bases and J by 1 base. This chain's CDR3 is CANRFWDRDNYGYTF. CDR3 nucleotides: TGTGCCAACCGGTTTTGGGACAGGGATAACTATGGCTACACCTTC.

This clonotype was seen more than once but under ten times. The chain couples TRBV12-3 or TRBV12-4 to TRBJ1-1; no clear D. CDR3 size: 11 residues. V lost 10 bases and J lost 6, with 12 bases in between. CDR3 residues: CATSWSAEAFF. CDR3 in DNA: TGTGCCACCTCGTGGAGCGCTGAAGCTTTCTTT.

The rearrangement joins TRBV9 to TRBJ2-1; D may be TRBD1 (6 bases). CDR3 length: 15 residues. From germline, CDR1 is SGDLS and CDR2 YYNGEE. V was clipped by 4 bases and J by 1 base, with 12 bases between them. As DNA, the CDR3 is TGTGCCAGCAGCCAGGGGCTAGCTTCCTACAATGAGCAGTTCTTC. This translates into CASSQGLASYNEQFF. The entire variable domain, with the rest obtained from reference TRBV9 and TRBJ2-1, is as follows: DSGVTQTPKHLITATGQRVTLRCSPRSGDLSVYWYQQSLDQGLQFLIQYYNGEERAKGNILERFSAQQFPDLHSELNLSSLELGDSALYFCASSQGLASYNEQFFGPGTRLTVL.

There are a few counts of this clonotype. This chain links TRBV18 with TRBJ1-5; maybe TRBD1 (6 bases). CDR3 size: 13 residues. The V gene lost 3 bases and the J gene lost 7 bases, with 10 bases spanning the gap. Per the germline V gene, CDR1 is KGHSH and CDR2 is LQKENI. The CDR3: CASSPGAEQPQHF. CDR3 nucleotides: TGTGCCAGCTCACCGGGGGCCGAACAGCCCCAGCATTTT.

This clonotype was observed a few times. The CDR3 DNA reads TGCGCCAGCAGCTTGGAAGGGTTCAATGAGCAGTTCTTC. Translation gives CASSLEGFNEQFF. V and J are TRBV5-1 and TRBJ2-1; no clear D gene. Germline CDR1 and CDR2: SGHRS and YFSETQ. V dropped 0 bases and J dropped 6 bases, with 7 bases sitting between them. This CDR3 region has 13 residues.

CDR3 region: CASSLGGSGTNSPLHF. The CDR3 bases are TGTGCCAGCAGTTTGGGGGGCTCTGGGACTAATTCACCCCTCCACTTT. V gene TRBV12-3 or TRBV12-4 combines with J gene TRBJ1-6, with D maybe TRBD1 (6 bases). V was cut by 3 bases and J by 6 bases, with 15 bases left in between. There are 16 residues in the CDR3.

V is TRBV12-3 or TRBV12-4 and J is TRBJ1-6; D gene unclear. This CDR3 region has 12 residues. Trimming pared 0 bases from V and 14 bases from J, leaving 8 bases between. CDR3 residues: CASSLARAALHF. DNA for the CDR3: TGTGCCAGCAGTTTAGCGCGTGCGGCCCTCCACTTT.

This clonotype was recorded a few times. The gene calls are TRBV6-2 or TRBV6-3 and TRBJ2-5; 8 nucleotides agree with TRBD2. This CDR3 is built from 15 residues. Per the germline V gene, CDR1 is MNHEY and CDR2 is SVGEGT. Losses at the gene ends were 0 bases for V and 5 bases for J; bases not matched to a gene: 5. The CDR3 DNA follows: TGTGCCAGCAGTTACTCCTCGGGACTAGATGAGACCCAGTACTTC. Translated, it gives CASSYSSGLDETQYF.

A few counts support this clonotype. This rearrangement joins TRBV29-1 to TRBJ1-2; possible D gene TRBD1, 5 bases. The CDR3 sequence is 13 residues long. CDR1 and CDR2 (germline): SQVTM, ANQGSEA. V gave up 7 bases and J gave up 2 bases, with 14 bases separating them. CDR3 sequence (DNA): TGCAGCGGGGAGAGGGGAGGGAACTATGGCTACACCTTC. Translated: CSGERGGNYGYTF.